This entry lists 17 T cell receptor beta chains sequenced from one sample in a study of blood T cells in healthy people across ages. Sample-barcoded 5' priming and a J-beta primer mix drove a second PCR of roughly 6 to 12 cycles. TCRdb independently ran MiXCR on the 5' RACE reads; one entry per CDR3 protein. The table shows around 1,800,000 distinct CDR3 sequences, with about two fifths occurring only once. Sequencing was carried out using blood. The receptors were gathered from a human donor in good health.

The rearrangement links TRBV15 to TRBJ2-7, with 9 bases lining up with TRBD2. V shed 0 bases and J 3 bases; nucleotides not matched to a gene: 3. This CDR3 is built from 15 residues. Germline V gene lookup returns CDR1 LNHNV and CDR2 YYDKDF (reference sequence). The CDR3 reads CATSREPSGVYEQYF. The CDR3 DNA reads TGTGCCACCAGCAGAGAGCCTAGCGGGGTCTACGAGCAGTACTTC.

This clonotype was seen once. The chain employs TRBV2 and TRBJ1-2, with 8 positions matching TRBD1. The J call may be mistaken, given a closer DNA end match to TRBJ2-7. CDR1 SNHLY and CDR2 FYNNEI come from the germline V gene. This CDR3 comprises 14 residues. CDR3 in amino acids: CASREDRDAYEQYF. In DNA, the CDR3 is TGTGCCAGCAGGGAGGACAGGGATGCCTACGAGCAGTACTTC.

This clonotype was seen a handful of times. The chain has TRBV12-3 or TRBV12-4 and TRBJ2-5; possible D gene TRBD1, 6 bases. This CDR3 comprises 12 residues. Between the trimmed V and J ends, which lost 6 bases and 5 bases, there was a span of 10 bases. This chain's CDR3 is CASRQGLETQYF. In DNA form, the CDR3 reads TGTGCCAGCAGGCAGGGGCTGGAGACCCAGTACTTC.

This clonotype has a handful of counts. The chain is built from TRBV11-3 and TRBJ2-7; a possible D gene is TRBD2 (6 bases). The CDR3 spans 17 residues. The V gene's germline CDR1 is SGHNT and CDR2 YENEEA. The V gene lost 0 bases and the J gene lost 2 bases, with 17 bases spanning the gap. The CDR3 spells CASSLDFEGGGTYEQYF. CDR3 nucleotides: TGTGCCAGCAGCTTAGATTTCGAGGGTGGAGGGACCTACGAGCAGTACTTC.

This clonotype was seen a handful of times. The rearrangement links TRBV12-3 or TRBV12-4 to TRBJ1-4; D remains unclear. Trimming removed 5 bases at V and 8 bases at J, with 9 bases between. The CDR3 has 12 amino acids. The CDR3 here is CASSTTPEKLFF. Here the CDR3 DNA reads TGTGCCAGCAGTACTACACCCGAAAAACTGTTTTTT.

V usage is TRBV29-1 and J usage is TRBJ1-1; D perhaps matches TRBD1 (6 bases). Trimming took 7 bases from V and 0 from J, leaving 15 bases between them. Per the germline V gene, CDR1 is SQVTM and CDR2 is ANQGSEA. This CDR3 has 14 residues. The CDR3 nucleotides read TGCAGCGCGATGGGGCAGGGGTTGAACACTGAAGCTTTCTTT. The encoded protein is CSAMGQGLNTEAFF.

DNA of the CDR3: TGTGCCAGCAGGTCGACCCAGCGTGGCACTGAAGCTTTCTTT. The encoded protein is CASRSTQRGTEAFF. V and J are TRBV7-9 and TRBJ1-1; D is undetermined. The CDR3 covers 14 residues. With 6 bases removed from V and 4 bases from J, the gap between germline ends came to 15 bases. Germline V lookup: CDR1 SEHNR, CDR2 FQNEAQ (reference sequence).

The V gene is TRBV19, the J gene TRBJ2-1, with a tentative D call TRBD2 (7 bases). CDR1 is LNHDA and CDR2 is SQIVND in the germline V gene (reference sequence). This CDR3 has 15 residues. V shed 5 bases and J shed 7 bases, with 18 bases lying between them. The CDR3 loop reads CASSFPRGAGNEQFF. The DNA of the CDR3 is TGTGCCAGTAGTTTTCCCCGGGGGGCCGGTAATGAGCAGTTCTTC.

The chain combines TRBV5-1 with TRBJ2-7; D ambiguous. The CDR3 totals 16 residues. Germline assignment: CDR1 SGHRS and CDR2 YFSETQ. Deletions cut 3 bases from V and 6 bases from J, with 22 bases between. This chain's CDR3 is CASSSGSDVSHVEQYF. In DNA form, the CDR3 reads TGCGCCAGCAGCTCGGGTTCAGATGTGTCCCACGTCGAGCAGTACTTC.

This clonotype was counted a few times. The chain recombines TRBV4-2 with TRBJ1-2; the D is unclear. The CDR3 length is 13 residues. Germline V CDR1 and CDR2: LGHNA, YNFKEQ. V shed 0 bases and J shed 4 bases, with 6 bases lying between them. The CDR3 sequence: CASSQEQPYGYTF. CDR3 nucleotide sequence: TGTGCCAGCAGCCAAGAACAGCCCTATGGCTACACCTTC.

This clonotype was seen a few times. V is TRBV6-2 or TRBV6-3 and J is TRBJ1-2, with no clear D. Trimming cost V 5 bases and J 4 bases, with 14 bases left between them. Germline V lookup: CDR1 MNHEY, CDR2 SVGEGT. This CDR3 spans 14 amino acids. In DNA, the CDR3 is TGTGCCAGCAGTGACCCAACGGATCCCTATGGCTACACCTTC. Translating it yields CASSDPTDPYGYTF.

The CDR3 sequence is CSASPSGGSLSTDTQYF. The CDR3 bases are TGCAGTGCTAGTCCCAGCGGGGGGTCCCTAAGCACAGATACGCAGTATTTT. The chain is built from TRBV20-1 and TRBJ2-3; 9 nucleotides agree with TRBD2. V was clipped by 3 bases and J by 0 bases; unmatched bases: 10. Germline CDR1 is DFQATT and CDR2 is SNEGSKA (reference sequence). This CDR3 spans 17 amino acids.

V usage is TRBV6-5 and J usage is TRBJ1-5; tentative D call: TRBD1 (5 bases). Germline CDR1 and CDR2: MNHEY and SVGAGI. V gave up 2 bases and J gave up 0 bases, with 11 bases separating them. CDR3 length: 16 residues. CDR3 bases: TGTGCCAGCAGTTACGGGGCCTATAATAGCAATCAGCCCCAGCATTTT. It codes for CASSYGAYNSNQPQHF.

This clonotype has just a few counts. The chain recombines TRBV28 with TRBJ2-1; 14 nucleotides align to TRBD2. The J segment lost 0 bases and the V segment lost 5 bases, leaving 6 bases of the junction unmatched. Germline CDR1 is MDHEN and CDR2 is SYDVKM. This CDR3 is 18 amino acids long. CDR3 coding DNA: TGTGCCAGCAGTGGACTAGCGGGGGGTAGGACCTCCTACAATGAGCAGTTCTTC. Protein: CASSGLAGGRTSYNEQFF.

The chain uses TRBV20-1 and TRBJ1-1; possible D gene TRBD1, 6 bases. The CDR3 has 13 residues. Germline V CDR1 and CDR2: DFQATT, SNEGSKA (reference sequence). V gave up 7 bases and J gave up 3 bases, with 15 bases separating them. DNA for the CDR3: TGCAGTGTTACTCTGGACAGATACACTGAAGCTTTCTTT. As protein: CSVTLDRYTEAFF.

The chain has TRBV7-6 and TRBJ1-2, with a tentative D call TRBD1 (5 bases). The CDR3 contains 12 residues. Trimming left V 9 bases short and J 1 base short, with 9 bases between. Germline V lookup: CDR1 SGHVS, CDR2 FNYEAQ. CDR3 bases: TGTGCCAGTTGGGACGGTAACTATGGCTACACCTTC. Amino acid sequence: CASWDGNYGYTF.

As DNA, the CDR3 is TGTGCCAGCAGCCATACGGGACGGGGGTATGAAGCTTTCTTT. Translated: CASSHTGRGYEAFF. The rearrangement joins TRBV7-9 to TRBJ1-1; a weak D match, TRBD1 (5 bases). Germline CDR1 reads SEHNR; CDR2 reads FQNEAQ (reference sequence). Trimming shortened V by 5 bases and J by 7 bases, and 17 bases separated the two germline ends. The CDR3 is made up of 14 amino acids.